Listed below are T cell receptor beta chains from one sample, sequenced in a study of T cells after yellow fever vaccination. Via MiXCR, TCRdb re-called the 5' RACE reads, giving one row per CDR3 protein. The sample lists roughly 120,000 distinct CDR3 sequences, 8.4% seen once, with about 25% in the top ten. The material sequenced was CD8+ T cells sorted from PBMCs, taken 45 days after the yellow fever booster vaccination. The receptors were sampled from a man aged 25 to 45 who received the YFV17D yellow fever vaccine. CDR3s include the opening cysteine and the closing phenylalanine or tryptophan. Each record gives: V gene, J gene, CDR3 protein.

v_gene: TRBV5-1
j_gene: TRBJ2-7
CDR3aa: CASSLEVHLNYEQYF

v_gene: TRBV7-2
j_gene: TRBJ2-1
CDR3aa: CASSLDPYNEQFF

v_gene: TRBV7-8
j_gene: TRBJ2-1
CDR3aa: CASSFNPASGRAHQFF

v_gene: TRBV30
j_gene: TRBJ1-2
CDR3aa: CAWPPRSSWGYGYTF

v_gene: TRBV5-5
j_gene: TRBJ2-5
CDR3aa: CASRGLGPETQYF

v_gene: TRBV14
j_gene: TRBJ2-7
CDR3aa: CASSQDLQGGNPSYEQYF

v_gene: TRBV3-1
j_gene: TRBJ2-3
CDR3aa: CASSQGILAVLGRADTQYF

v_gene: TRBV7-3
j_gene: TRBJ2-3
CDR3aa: CASSPETGRADTQYF

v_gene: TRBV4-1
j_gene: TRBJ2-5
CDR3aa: CASSQGDYQETQYF

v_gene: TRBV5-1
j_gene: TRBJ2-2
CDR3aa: CASSLFGTSGELFF

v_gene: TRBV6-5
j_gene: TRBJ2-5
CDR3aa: CASSYSGGLETQYF

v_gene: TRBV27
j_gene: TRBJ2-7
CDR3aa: CASRQGAEQYF

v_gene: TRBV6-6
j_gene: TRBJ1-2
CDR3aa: CASSSDRGYGYTF

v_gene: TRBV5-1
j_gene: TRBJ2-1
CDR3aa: CASSLGDRVHYEQFF

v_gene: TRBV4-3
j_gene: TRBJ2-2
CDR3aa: CASSQVSGELFF

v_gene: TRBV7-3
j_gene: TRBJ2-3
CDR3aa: CASSFLAEGTDTQYF

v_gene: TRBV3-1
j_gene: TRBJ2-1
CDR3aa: CASSHLAEQFF

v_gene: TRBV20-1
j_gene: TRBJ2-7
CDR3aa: CSASLAGVGGEQYF